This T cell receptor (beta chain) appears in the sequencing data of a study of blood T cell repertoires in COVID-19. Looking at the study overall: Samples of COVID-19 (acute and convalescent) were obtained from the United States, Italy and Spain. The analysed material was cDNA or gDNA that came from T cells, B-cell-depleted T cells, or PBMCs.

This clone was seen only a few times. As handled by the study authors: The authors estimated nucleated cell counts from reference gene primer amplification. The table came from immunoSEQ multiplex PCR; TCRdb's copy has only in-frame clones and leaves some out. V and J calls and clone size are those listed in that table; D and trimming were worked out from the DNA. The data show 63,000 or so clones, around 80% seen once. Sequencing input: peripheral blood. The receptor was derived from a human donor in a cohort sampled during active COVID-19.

The CDR3 here is CASSQDGFPGGSGANVLTF. CDR3 sequence (DNA): TGCGCCAGCAGCCAAGATGGGTTCCCTGGGGGGTCTGGGGCCAACGTCCTGACTTTC. The rearrangement uses TRBV4-1 and TRBJ2-6; tentatively, D is TRBD2 (6 bases). CDR1 is MGHRA and CDR2 is YSYEKL in the germline V gene. Trimming removed 0 bases from V and 1 base from J, with 16 bases in between. The CDR3 consists of 19 residues.